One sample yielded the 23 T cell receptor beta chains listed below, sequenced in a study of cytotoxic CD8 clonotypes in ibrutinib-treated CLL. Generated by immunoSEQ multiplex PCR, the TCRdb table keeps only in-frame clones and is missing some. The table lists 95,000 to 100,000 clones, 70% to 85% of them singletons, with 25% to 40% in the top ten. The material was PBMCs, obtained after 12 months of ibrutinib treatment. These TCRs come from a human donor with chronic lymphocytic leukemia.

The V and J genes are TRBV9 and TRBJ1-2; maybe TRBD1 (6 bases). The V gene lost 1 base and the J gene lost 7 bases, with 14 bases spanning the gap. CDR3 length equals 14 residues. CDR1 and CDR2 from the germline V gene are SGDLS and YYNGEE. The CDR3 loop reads CASSVNQGTSGYTF. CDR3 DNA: TGTGCCAGCAGCGTAAATCAGGGGACGAGTGGCTACACCTTC.

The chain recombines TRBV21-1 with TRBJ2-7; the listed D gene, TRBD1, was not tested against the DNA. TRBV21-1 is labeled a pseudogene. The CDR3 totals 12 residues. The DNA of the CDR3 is TGTGCCAGCAGCCAGGCCTTCTACGAGCAGTACTTC. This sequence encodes CASSQAFYEQYF.

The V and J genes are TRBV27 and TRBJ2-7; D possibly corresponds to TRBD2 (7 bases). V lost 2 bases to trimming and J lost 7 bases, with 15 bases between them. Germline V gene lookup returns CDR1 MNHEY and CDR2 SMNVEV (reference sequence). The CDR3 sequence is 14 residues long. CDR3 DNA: TGTGCCAGCAGTTTAGCGGGGGCACCTTTGGAGCAGTACTTC. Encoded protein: CASSLAGAPLEQYF.

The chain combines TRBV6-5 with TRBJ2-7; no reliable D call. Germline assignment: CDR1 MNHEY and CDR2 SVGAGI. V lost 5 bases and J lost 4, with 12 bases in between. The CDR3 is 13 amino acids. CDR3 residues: CASSPVREYEQYF. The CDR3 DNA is TGTGCCAGCAGTCCGGTAAGGGAATACGAGCAGTACTTC.

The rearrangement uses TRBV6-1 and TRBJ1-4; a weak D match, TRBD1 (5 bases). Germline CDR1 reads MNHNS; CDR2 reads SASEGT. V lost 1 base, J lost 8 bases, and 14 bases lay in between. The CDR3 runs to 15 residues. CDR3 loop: CASSEEGQPREKLFF. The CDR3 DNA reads TGTGCCAGCAGTGAAGAGGGGCAGCCCCGGGAAAAACTGTTTTTT.

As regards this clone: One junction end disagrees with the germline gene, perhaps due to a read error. The CDR3 reads CASSLDRVISPLHF. CDR3 nucleotides: TGTGCCAGCAGTTTGGACAGGGTAATTTCACCCCTCCACTTT. The chain combines TRBV5-5 with TRBJ1-6, with TRBD1 identical over 8 bases. The CDR3 length is 14 residues. Germline values: CDR1 SGHKS, CDR2 YYEKEE (reference sequence).

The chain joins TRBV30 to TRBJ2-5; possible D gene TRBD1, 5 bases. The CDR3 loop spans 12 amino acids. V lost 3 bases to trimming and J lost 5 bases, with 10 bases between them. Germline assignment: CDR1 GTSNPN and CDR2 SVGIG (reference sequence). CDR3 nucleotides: TGTGCCTGGAGGGGGCTCGGGGAGACCCAGTACTTC. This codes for CAWRGLGETQYF.

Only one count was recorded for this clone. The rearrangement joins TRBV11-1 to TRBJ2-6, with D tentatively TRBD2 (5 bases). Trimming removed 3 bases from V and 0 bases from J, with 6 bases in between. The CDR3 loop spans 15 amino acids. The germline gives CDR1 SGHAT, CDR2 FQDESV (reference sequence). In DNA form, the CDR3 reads TGTGCCAGCAGCTTGCGGGTCTCTGGGGCCAACGTCCTGACTTTC. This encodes CASSLRVSGANVLTF.

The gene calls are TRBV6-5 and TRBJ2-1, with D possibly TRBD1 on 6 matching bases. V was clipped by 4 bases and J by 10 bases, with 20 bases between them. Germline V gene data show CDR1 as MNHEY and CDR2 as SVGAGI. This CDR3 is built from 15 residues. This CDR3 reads CASSSPGTTGQEQFF. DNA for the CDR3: TGTGCCAGCAGTTCCCCCGGGACAACGGGCCAGGAGCAGTTCTTC.

This CDR3 reads CASSLALLVTDTQYF. The CDR3 DNA sequence: TGCGCCAGCAGCTTGGCCCTCCTAGTAACAGATACGCAGTATTTT. The chain recombines TRBV5-1 with TRBJ2-3; no reliable D call. This CDR3 has 15 amino acids. Deletions cut 0 bases from V and 3 bases from J, with 11 bases between. The germline gives CDR1 SGHRS, CDR2 YFSETQ.

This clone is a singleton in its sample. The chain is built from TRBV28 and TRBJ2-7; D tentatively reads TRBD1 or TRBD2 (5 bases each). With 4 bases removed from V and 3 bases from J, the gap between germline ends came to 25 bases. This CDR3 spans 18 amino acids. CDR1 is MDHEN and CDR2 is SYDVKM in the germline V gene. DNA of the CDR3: TGTGCCAGCAGTTCAGTTCCCGGGACCTTTTTAGGGCTCTACGAGCAGTACTTC. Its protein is CASSSVPGTFLGLYEQYF.

CDR3 region: CAWSQGQRNQPQHF. CDR3 bases: TGTGCCTGGAGTCAAGGACAGCGCAATCAGCCCCAGCATTTT. J is TRBJ1-5 and V is TRBV30, with D possibly matching TRBD1 (6 bases). Germline V CDR1 and CDR2: GTSNPN, SVGIG (reference sequence). V was clipped by 2 bases and J by 2 bases, with 10 bases between them. This CDR3 has 14 residues.

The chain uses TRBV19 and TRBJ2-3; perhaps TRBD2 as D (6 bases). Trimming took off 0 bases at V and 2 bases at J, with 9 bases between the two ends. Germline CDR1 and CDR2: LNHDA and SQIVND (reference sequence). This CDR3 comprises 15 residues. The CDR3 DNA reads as TGTGCCAGTAGTATAGAGGGACTGGCCACAGATACGCAGTATTTT. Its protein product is CASSIEGLATDTQYF.

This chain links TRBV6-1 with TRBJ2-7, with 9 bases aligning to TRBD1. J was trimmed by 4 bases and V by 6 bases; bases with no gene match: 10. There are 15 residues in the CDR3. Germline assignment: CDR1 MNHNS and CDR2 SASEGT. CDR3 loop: CASSTNRGRRYEQYF. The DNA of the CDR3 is TGTGCCAGCAGCACAAACAGGGGGCGAAGGTACGAGCAGTACTTC.

This CDR3 is CASSLNGQFNYGYTF. In DNA, the CDR3 is TGTGCCAGCAGTTTAAACGGACAGTTTAACTATGGCTACACCTTC. V gene TRBV28 combines with J gene TRBJ1-2, with D possibly being TRBD1 (6 bases). This CDR3 has 15 amino acids. Germline V lookup: CDR1 MDHEN, CDR2 SYDVKM. V shed 2 bases and J shed 1 base, with 11 bases lying between them.

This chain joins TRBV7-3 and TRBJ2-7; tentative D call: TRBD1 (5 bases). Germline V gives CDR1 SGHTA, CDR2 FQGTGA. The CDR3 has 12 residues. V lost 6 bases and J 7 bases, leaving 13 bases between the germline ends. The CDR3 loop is CASSPGQGEQYF. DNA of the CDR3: TGTGCCAGCAGTCCAGGGCAGGGAGAGCAGTACTTC.

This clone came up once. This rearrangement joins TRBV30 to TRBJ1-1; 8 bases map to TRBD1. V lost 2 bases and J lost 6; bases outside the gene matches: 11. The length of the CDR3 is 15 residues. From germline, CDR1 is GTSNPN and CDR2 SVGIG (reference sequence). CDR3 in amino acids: CAWSPGGYAMAEAFF. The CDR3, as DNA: TGTGCCTGGAGTCCAGGGGGCTACGCGATGGCTGAAGCTTTCTTT.

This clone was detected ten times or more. The CDR3 sequence is CAWSVKQAYEQYF. Here the CDR3 DNA reads TGTGCCTGGAGTGTTAAACAGGCTTACGAGCAGTACTTC. This rearrangement joins TRBV30 to TRBJ2-7; a possible D gene is TRBD1 (5 bases). The CDR3 spans 13 residues. V lost 0 bases to trimming and J lost 4 bases, with 10 bases between them. Germline V gives CDR1 GTSNPN, CDR2 SVGIG (reference sequence).

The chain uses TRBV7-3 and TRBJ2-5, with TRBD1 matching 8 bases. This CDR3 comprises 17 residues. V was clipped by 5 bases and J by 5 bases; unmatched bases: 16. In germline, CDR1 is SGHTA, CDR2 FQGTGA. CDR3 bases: TGTGCCAGCAGCCGCTACAGGACAGGGTTAAGCGTCGAGACCCAGTACTTC. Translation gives CASSRYRTGLSVETQYF.

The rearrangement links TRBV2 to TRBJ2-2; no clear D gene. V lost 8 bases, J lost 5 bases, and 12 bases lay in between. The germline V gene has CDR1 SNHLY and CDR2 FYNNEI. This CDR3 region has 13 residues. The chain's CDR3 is CASAEQRTGELFF. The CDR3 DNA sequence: TGTGCCAGCGCCGAACAGAGGACCGGGGAGCTGTTTTTT.

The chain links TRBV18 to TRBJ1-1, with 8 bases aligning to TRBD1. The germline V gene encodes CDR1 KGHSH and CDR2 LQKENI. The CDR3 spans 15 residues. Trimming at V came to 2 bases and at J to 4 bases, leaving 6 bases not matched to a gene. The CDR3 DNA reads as TGTGCCAGCTCACCAACCCGACAGGGGAGCACTGAAGCTTTCTTT. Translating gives CASSPTRQGSTEAFF.

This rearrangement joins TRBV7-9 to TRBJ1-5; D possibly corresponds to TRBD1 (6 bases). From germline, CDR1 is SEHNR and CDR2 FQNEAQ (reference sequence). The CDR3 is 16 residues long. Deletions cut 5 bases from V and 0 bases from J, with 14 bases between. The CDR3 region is CASSPGGPDSNQPQHF. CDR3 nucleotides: TGTGCCAGCAGCCCGGGGGGGCCAGATAGCAATCAGCCCCAGCATTTT.

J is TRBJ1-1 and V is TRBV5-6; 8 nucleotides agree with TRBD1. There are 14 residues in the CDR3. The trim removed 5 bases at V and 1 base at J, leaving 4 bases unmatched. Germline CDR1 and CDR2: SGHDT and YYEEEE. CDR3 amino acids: CASRYRGSNTEAFF. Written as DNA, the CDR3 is TGTGCCAGCAGGTACAGGGGGTCGAACACTGAAGCTTTCTTT.